The 17 T cell receptor beta chains presented below share a single source sample, sequenced in a study of shared clonotypes between healthy human individuals. Sequencing used immunoSEQ multiplex PCR; TCRdb keeps in-frame clones, though not all of them. Of some 2,400,000 clones in the sample, more than 90% were seen once. Sequencing input: naive CD4+ T cells sorted from blood. The subset here: CD45RA+ positively selected. These receptors came from a man aged 18 to 30 in good health.

The DNA for the CDR3 is TGTGCCAGCAGAAGGATCGACCCCCCAGGGAACATTCAGTACTTC. Protein product: CASRRIDPPGNIQYF. V is TRBV6-1 and J is TRBJ2-4, with D perhaps matching TRBD1 (5 bases). CDR3 length: 15 amino acids. V lost 6 bases to trimming and J lost 7 bases, with 19 bases between them. Germline values: CDR1 MNHNS, CDR2 SASEGT.

V and J are TRBV14 and TRBJ2-7; unclear D gene. Trimming took off 0 bases at V and 2 bases at J, with 8 bases between the two ends. The CDR3 consists of 14 residues. Germline V gene data show CDR1 as SGHDN and CDR2 as FVKESK. For the CDR3, the DNA is TGTGCCAGCAGCCAAGATTCAGTCACCTACGAGCAGTACTTC. Protein sequence: CASSQDSVTYEQYF.

The chain joins TRBV6-1 to TRBJ2-5, with 7 bases lining up with TRBD1. This CDR3 comprises 14 residues. The germline V gene encodes CDR1 MNHNS and CDR2 SASEGT. Germline trimming cut 6 bases from V and 5 bases from J; bases unmatched to any gene: 9. The CDR3 coding sequence is TGTGCCAGCAGGTTGACAGGGTTTGTGGAGACCCAGTACTTC. It yields the protein CASRLTGFVETQYF.

In this sample, this clone turned up once. The chain couples TRBV12-5 to TRBJ1-1; TRBD1 aligns across 7 bases. This CDR3 is built from 18 residues. The V segment lost 0 bases and the J segment 0 bases; nucleotides outside the gene matches: 10. Germline CDR1 and CDR2: LGHNT and FRNRAP. The CDR3 DNA reads as TGTGCTAGTGGTTTGGTACAAGTCCCGGGACAGTTGAACACTGAAGCTTTCTTT. It specifies CASGLVQVPGQLNTEAFF.

DNA for the CDR3: TGTGCCAGCAGTCGGACAGTTGACACCGGGGAGCTGTTTTTT. It translates to CASSRTVDTGELFF. J is TRBJ2-2 and V is TRBV6-5, with D maybe TRBD1 (6 bases). Germline CDR1 is MNHEY and CDR2 is SVGAGI. CDR3 length: 14 residues. Trimming cost V 5 bases and J 3 bases, with 10 bases left between them.

The gene calls are TRBV7-2 and TRBJ1-6; D gene ambiguous. CDR3 length equals 16 residues. Trimming removed 4 bases from V and 3 bases from J, with 13 bases in between. Germline V gene data show CDR1 as SGHTA and CDR2 as FQGNSA. CDR3 DNA: TGTGCCAGCAGCTACACCGCGACGAACTATAATTCACCCCTCCACTTT. Its translation: CASSYTATNYNSPLHF. The entire variable domain, with the rest obtained from reference TRBV7-2 and TRBJ1-6, is as follows: GAGVSQSPSNKVTEKGKDVELRCDPISGHTALYWYRQSLGQGLEFLIYFQGNSAPDKSGLPSDRFSAERTGGSVSTLTIQRTQQEDSAVYLCASSYTATNYNSPLHFGNGTRLTVT.

The rearrangement links TRBV7-2 to TRBJ1-2, with 8 bases lining up with TRBD1. Looked up from germline, CDR1 is SGHTA and CDR2 is FQGNSA. The CDR3 consists of 12 residues. V was clipped by 5 bases and J by 6 bases; unmatched bases: 2. CDR3 loop: CASSGTGNGYTF. The DNA for the CDR3 is TGTGCCAGCAGCGGGACAGGCAATGGCTACACCTTC.

On this clone itself: Other DNA sequences in this sample translate to the same CDR3. This chain links TRBV2 with TRBJ2-5, with D perhaps matching TRBD1 or TRBD2 (5 bases each). This CDR3 is built from 13 residues. Trimming took 4 bases from V and 4 from J, leaving 10 bases between them. Germline V lookup: CDR1 SNHLY, CDR2 FYNNEI. The CDR3 sequence is CASSGGRSETQYF. In nucleotides, the CDR3 is TGTGCCAGCAGTGGGGGGAGATCAGAGACCCAGTACTTC.

The rearrangement uses TRBV10-3 and TRBJ2-7; the match to TRBD1 covers 7 bases. The germline V gene encodes CDR1 ENHRY and CDR2 SYGVKD. The CDR3 sequence is 13 residues long. The junction had 9 bases not matched to a gene; V was cut back by 7 bases and J by 6 bases. The CDR3, as DNA: TGTGCCATCAAAGGACAGGAAGGTCGCGAGCAGTACTTC. This translates into CAIKGQEGREQYF.

This chain uses TRBV30 with TRBJ1-1, with D unclear. The V end lost 4 bases, the J end lost 8 bases, and 11 bases lay between the germline ends. This CDR3 is built from 11 residues. The germline V gene has CDR1 GTSNPN and CDR2 SVGIG (reference sequence). The CDR3 is CAWTRLFEAFF. Here the CDR3 DNA reads TGTGCCTGGACCCGACTCTTCGAAGCTTTCTTT.

The gene calls are TRBV6-1 and TRBJ2-7; TRBD2 agrees at 8 bases. This CDR3 spans 15 amino acids. V trimming: 4 bases; J trimming: 2 bases; junction bases outside the gene matches: 7. The germline V gene encodes CDR1 MNHNS and CDR2 SASEGT. DNA of the CDR3: TGTGCCAGCAGTGTGACTAGCGCGAATACCTACGAGCAGTACTTC. The encoded protein is CASSVTSANTYEQYF.

V gene TRBV10-1 combines with J gene TRBJ1-1, with D possibly TRBD1 on 5 matching bases. The germline V and J ends were trimmed by 4 bases and 4 bases, with 13 bases remaining between them. Germline CDR1 is WNHNN and CDR2 is SYGVQD (reference sequence). The CDR3 length is 14 residues. CDR3 DNA: TGCGCCAGCAGTGCTTTCACGGGGGGCACTGAAGCTTTCTTT. Translated: CASSAFTGGTEAFF.

The chain recombines TRBV11-2 with TRBJ2-7, with 10 bases identical to TRBD1. The CDR3 contains 15 residues. Germline CDR1 is SGHAT and CDR2 is FQNNGV. V lost 8 bases to trimming and J lost 3 bases; unmatched junction nucleotides: 10. The CDR3 reads CASPAGDRGNYEQYF. The CDR3 region has the DNA TGTGCCAGCCCAGCTGGGGACAGGGGTAACTACGAGCAGTACTTC. Full variable domain (outside the CDR3, taken from reference TRBV11-2 and TRBJ2-7): EAGVAQSPRYKIIEKRQSVAFWCNPISGHATLYWYQQILGQGPKLLIQFQNNGVVDDSQLPKDRFSAERLKGVDSTLKIQPAKLEDSAVYLCASPAGDRGNYEQYFGPGTRLTVT.

Concerning this clone itself: The same CDR3 also results from other DNA sequences found in this sample. The V and J genes are TRBV18 and TRBJ2-7; tentative D call: TRBD2 (5 bases). The CDR3 covers 13 residues. The germline V and J ends were trimmed by 3 bases and 5 bases, with 11 bases remaining between them. Germline-derived CDR1 and CDR2 are KGHSH and LQKENI. CDR3 in amino acids: CASSPLAGDEQYF. DNA of the CDR3: TGTGCCAGCTCACCCTTGGCGGGTGACGAGCAGTACTTC.

The chain links TRBV6-5 to TRBJ2-7; the D gene is possibly TRBD2 (7 bases). Per the germline V gene, CDR1 is MNHEY and CDR2 is SVGAGI. The CDR3 length is 15 residues. The V gene lost 4 bases and the J gene lost 5 bases, with 18 bases spanning the gap. CDR3 DNA sequence: TGTGCCAGCAGTTCCGCGGGAGCAGGGGTAGACGAGCAGTACTTC. This sequence encodes CASSSAGAGVDEQYF.

The CDR3 bases are TGTGCCAGTAGTACCGGGGTTTACACCGGGGAGCTGTTTTTT. Its translation is CASSTGVYTGELFF. The chain joins TRBV19 to TRBJ2-2, with D maybe TRBD2 (5 bases). Trimming left V 4 bases short and J 3 bases short, with 9 bases between. Per the germline V gene, CDR1 is LNHDA and CDR2 is SQIVND (reference sequence). The CDR3 length is 14 residues.

The chain couples TRBV6-5 to TRBJ2-7; no clear D. Per the germline V gene, CDR1 is MNHEY and CDR2 is SVGAGI. Trimming pared 1 base from V and 0 bases from J, leaving 4 bases between. The CDR3 is 13 residues long. CDR3 coding DNA: TGTGCCAGCAGTTACTACTACTCCTACGAGCAGTACTTC. Protein product: CASSYYYSYEQYF.